Presented here are 8 T cell receptor beta chains from one specimen sequenced in a study of blood T cells in healthy people across ages (dated by TCRdb to about 2015). The method was 5' RACE. Data came from an Illumina HiSeq 2500. A second PCR of about 6 to 12 cycles was performed with a sample-barcoded 5' primer and a J-beta primer mix. Using fastp at Q25 and MiXCR, TCRdb reprocessed the public reads and kept productive beta chains. Entries are consolidated by CDR3 protein sequence, retaining the most common genes and DNA. The sample records about 780,000 distinct CDR3 sequences, 46% of which are singletons. The ten top clones hold 15% to 20% of the sample. Material for sequencing was blood. These TCRs come from a man older than 75 in good health.

Points on this clonotype: The junction departs from the called germline gene at one end, perhaps through a read error. The chain uses TRBV6-6 and TRBJ2-3; 8 positions match TRBD2. Germline V gives CDR1 MNHNY, CDR2 SVGAGI (reference sequence). The CDR3 contains 15 residues. Written as DNA, the CDR3 is TGTGCCAGCATCGAGGGCGGGGGGCCGACAGATGCGCAGTATTTT. Protein sequence: CASIEGGGPTDAQYF.

This clonotype was recorded a few times. The chain recombines TRBV5-1 with TRBJ2-7; 8 positions match TRBD2. The CDR3 has 16 amino acids. Germline CDR1 SGHRS, CDR2 YFSETQ. The trim removed 4 bases at V and 0 bases at J, leaving 9 bases unmatched. The CDR3 DNA reads as TGCGCCAGCAGCCTCGGCGCGGGAGGTGTCTCCTACGAGCAGTACTTC. Translation gives CASSLGAGGVSYEQYF. The complete variable domain, with remaining parts taken from reference TRBV5-1 and TRBJ2-7, reads KAGVTQTPRYLIKTRGQQVTLSCSPISGHRSVSWYQQTPGQGLQFLFEYFSETQRNKGNFPGRFSGRQFSNSRSEMNVSTLELGDSALYLCASSLGAGGVSYEQYFGPGTRLTVT.

This clonotype has a count of ten or more. This chain uses TRBV5-6 with TRBJ1-4; the D is unclear. The CDR3 consists of 16 residues. The V gene's germline CDR1 is SGHDT and CDR2 YYEEEE. Trimming pared 5 bases from V and 0 bases from J, leaving 14 bases between. CDR3 protein: CASSRLSATTNEKLFF. The CDR3 coding sequence is TGTGCCAGCAGTCGACTCAGCGCAACAACTAATGAAAAACTGTTTTTT.

This clonotype was found a few times. The chain joins TRBV27 to TRBJ1-2, with D possibly being TRBD1 (6 bases). The CDR3 length is 14 residues. In germline, CDR1 is MNHEY, CDR2 SMNVEV (reference sequence). Trimming took off 6 bases at V and 5 bases at J, with 16 bases between the two ends. In DNA, the CDR3 is TGTGCCAGCAGCAGACAGGCCGGGGATTATGGCTACACCTTC. This codes for CASSRQAGDYGYTF.

The CDR3 loop is CASRDDRGKTQYF. The CDR3 nucleotides are TGTGCCAGCAGAGACGACAGGGGGAAGACCCAGTACTTC. V gene TRBV2 combines with J gene TRBJ2-4; 9 bases line up with TRBD1. The DNA end favors TRBJ2-5, so the J call may be wrong. This CDR3 region has 13 residues. Germline CDR1 and CDR2: SNHLY and FYNNEI.

The rearrangement links TRBV7-2 to TRBJ2-5, with D possibly TRBD1 on 6 matching bases. The CDR3 is made up of 13 amino acids. CDR1 is SGHTA and CDR2 is FQGNSA in the germline V gene. V lost 5 bases and J lost 11, with 18 bases in between. This CDR3 reads CASSVMWDKEQYF. The CDR3 DNA is TGTGCCAGCAGCGTAATGTGGGACAAGGAGCAGTACTTC.

This clonotype was seen many times. V gene TRBV6-5 combines with J gene TRBJ1-2; TRBD1 might be the D (6 bases). Trimming pared 8 bases from V and 8 bases from J, leaving 24 bases between. Germline CDR1 reads MNHEY; CDR2 reads SVGAGI. The CDR3 runs 15 residues. The CDR3 protein is CASALPGRRGGGYTF. In DNA form, the CDR3 reads TGTGCCAGCGCCTTGCCGGGACGGCGGGGGGGCGGCTACACCTTC.

The chain uses TRBV3-1 and TRBJ2-2; 7 bases fit TRBD1. V dropped 8 bases and J dropped 0; count of bases not matched to a gene: 12. CDR1 and CDR2 (germline): LGHDT, YNNKEL (reference sequence). The CDR3 covers 17 residues. CDR3: CASDPTGTYSNTGELFF. CDR3 bases: TGTGCCAGCGACCCGACAGGGACCTATTCGAACACCGGGGAGCTGTTTTTT.